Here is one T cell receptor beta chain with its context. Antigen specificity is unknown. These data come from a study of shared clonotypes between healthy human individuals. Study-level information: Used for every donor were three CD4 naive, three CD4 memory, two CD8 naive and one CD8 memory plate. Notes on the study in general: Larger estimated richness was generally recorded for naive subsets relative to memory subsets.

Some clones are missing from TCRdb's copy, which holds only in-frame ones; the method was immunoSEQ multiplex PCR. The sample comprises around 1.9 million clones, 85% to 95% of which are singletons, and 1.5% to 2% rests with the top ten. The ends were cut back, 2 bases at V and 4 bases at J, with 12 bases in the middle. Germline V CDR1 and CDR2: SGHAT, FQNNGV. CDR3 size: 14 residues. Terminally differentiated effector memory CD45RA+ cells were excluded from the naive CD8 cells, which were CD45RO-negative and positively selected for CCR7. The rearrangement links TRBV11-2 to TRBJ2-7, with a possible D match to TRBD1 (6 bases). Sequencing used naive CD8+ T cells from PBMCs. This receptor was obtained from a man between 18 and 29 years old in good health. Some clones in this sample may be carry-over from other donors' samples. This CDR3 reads CASSLWGTNYEQYF. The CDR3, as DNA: TGTGCCAGCAGCTTATGGGGGACAAATTACGAGCAGTACTTC.